Listed below are T cell receptor beta chains from one sample, sequenced in a study of cytomegalovirus exposure and HLA in healthy donors. Here immunoSEQ multiplex PCR was the method, and the copy in TCRdb shows in-frame clones only, minus some. The data contain 130,000 to 150,000 clones, around 85% of them seen just once; the ten biggest clones take up 2.9%. The sample was PBMCs. Receptors originate from a woman in her 30s in good health and CMV-seronegative. Both conserved end residues are part of each CDR3. The D gene is left open where the match is weak. Clone size appears in some rows only: once, few, many, or a class for an expanded clone.

j_call clone_size d_call v_call cdr3_nt cdr3_aa
TRBJ1-6 - - TRBV5-6 TGTGCCAGCAGCTTGGCCCGGGGGGGCGCCGATTCACCCCTCCACTTT CASSLARGGADSPLHF
TRBJ2-6 - - TRBV6-4 TGTGCCAGCAGTAGGGGTGGTTCAGCTGGGGCCAACGTCCTGACTTTC CASSRGGSAGANVLTF
TRBJ1-2 - - TRBV18 TGTGCCAGCTCACCAAATCCAGGGGCCAACTATGGCTACACCTTC CASSPNPGANYGYTF
TRBJ1-3 - TRBD1 TRBV18 TGTGCCAGCTCAACTCGAACAGGGGCGACTGGAAACACCATATATTTT CASSTRTGATGNTIYF
TRBJ2-7 - TRBD2 TRBV10-3 TGTGCCATCTCTCCGAGCGGGGGGGACTACGAGCAGTACTTC CAISPSGGDYEQYF
TRBJ2-2 - TRBD1 TRBV25-1 TGTGCCAGCAGAGGACAGGGGCCCACCGGGGAGCTGTTTTTT CASRGQGPTGELFF
TRBJ2-3 - - TRBV2 TGTGCCAGCAGTGATGGCGGGGTGGGGGCAGATACGCAGTATTTT CASSDGGVGADTQYF
TRBJ1-2 - TRBD1 TRBV2 TGTGCCAGCAGTGAATTGGGACAGGGGTTCGGCTACACCTTC CASSELGQGFGYTF
TRBJ1-5 - - TRBV6-5 TGTGCCAGCAGTAGGGGTCCTAATCAGCCCCAGCATTTT CASSRGPNQPQHF
TRBJ1-3 once - TRBV10-2 TGCGCCAGCAGTGAGCAGGGGCTGGGGAACACCATATATTTT CASSEQGLGNTIYF
TRBJ1-3 - TRBD1 TRBV12-5 TGTGCTAGTGGTCTAGGACAGGGGGCTGGAAACACCATATATTTT CASGLGQGAGNTIYF
TRBJ2-2 few TRBD2 TRBV5-1 TGCGCCAGCAGCACGGGGGGGAACACCGGGGAGCTGTTTTTT CASSTGGNTGELFF
TRBJ2-3 - TRBD2 TRBV7-2 TGTGCCAGCAGCTTAGATAGCGGGAGTGGTACGCAGTATTTT CASSLDSGSGTQYF
TRBJ1-5 - - TRBV5-8 TGTGCCAGCATCCGACGGGGCAATCAGCCCCAGCATTTT CASIRRGNQPQHF
TRBJ2-7 once - TRBV10-3 TGTGCCATCAGTGCTCTCTCCTACGAGCAGTACTTC CAISALSYEQYF
TRBJ2-2 - - TRBV19 TGTGCCAGTAGTATATCCGGGAACACCGGGGAGCTGTTTTTT CASSISGNTGELFF
TRBJ2-1 few - TRBV5-6 TGTGCCAGCAGAGAGAGGAAGAGCTGGGCCTACAATGAGCAGTTCTTC CASRERKSWAYNEQFF
TRBJ1-6 - - TRBV12-5 TGTGCTAGTAGTAGTAGGAAGGAGGGACGGCCACCCCTCCACTTT CASSSRKEGRPPLHF
TRBJ2-5 - - TRBV5-6 TGTGCCAGCAGCTTGGTGGGGGGAGAGACCCAGTACTTC CASSLVGGETQYF
TRBJ2-1 - TRBD2 TRBV5-4 TGTGCCAGCAGCAACCGGGGCTGGGGGGGGGACAATGAGCAGTTCTTC CASSNRGWGGDNEQFF
TRBJ1-2 - - TRBV7-9 TGTTCCAGCACCATAGACAGGTGGAATGGCTACACCTTC CSSTIDRWNGYTF
TRBJ1-5 - - TRBV6-1 TGTGCCAGCAGTGAAGCGTGGGGTCAGGGTAGTCAGCCCCAGCATTTT CASSEAWGQGSQPQHF
TRBJ2-5 - TRBD2 TRBV2 TGTGCCAGCAGCGGAGGGGCTAGCGGCCAAGAGACCCAGTACTTC CASSGGASGQETQYF
TRBJ2-7 - TRBD2 TRBV7-2 TGTGCCAGCAGCTTTCTGGAGGGAGGGGAGCAGTACTTC CASSFLEGGEQYF
TRBJ1-5 - - TRBV30 TGTGCCTGGGGAGACTCAGGGCAGCCCCAGCATTTT CAWGDSGQPQHF
TRBJ1-1 - TRBD1 TRBV5-1 TGCGCCAGCAGCTTACCGGGACAGGGTATGGTTACTGAAGCTTTCTTT CASSLPGQGMVTEAFF